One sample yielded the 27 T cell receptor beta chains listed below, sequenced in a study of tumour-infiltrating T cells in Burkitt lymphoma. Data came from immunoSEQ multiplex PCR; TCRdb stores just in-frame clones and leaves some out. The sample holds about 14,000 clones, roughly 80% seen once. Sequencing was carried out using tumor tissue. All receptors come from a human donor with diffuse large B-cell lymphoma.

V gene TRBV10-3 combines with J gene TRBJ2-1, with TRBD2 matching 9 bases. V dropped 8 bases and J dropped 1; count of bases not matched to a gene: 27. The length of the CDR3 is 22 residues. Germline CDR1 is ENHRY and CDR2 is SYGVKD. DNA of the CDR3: TGTGCCATCGGGTACGGTCGCTTGGGCAGCGGGAGGAATGCAGAGTCCTACAATGAGCAGTTCTTC. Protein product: CAIGYGRLGSGRNAESYNEQFF.

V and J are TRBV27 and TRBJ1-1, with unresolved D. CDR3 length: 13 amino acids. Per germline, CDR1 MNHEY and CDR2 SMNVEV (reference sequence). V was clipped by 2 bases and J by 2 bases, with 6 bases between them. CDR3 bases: TGTGCCAGCAGTTTAAGCCCAAACACTGAAGCTTTCTTT. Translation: CASSLSPNTEAFF.

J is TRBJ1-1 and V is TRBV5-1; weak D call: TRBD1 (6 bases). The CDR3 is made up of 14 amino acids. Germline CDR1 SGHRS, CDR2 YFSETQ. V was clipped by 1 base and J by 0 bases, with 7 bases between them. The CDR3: CASSLPGVNTEAFF. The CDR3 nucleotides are TGCGCCAGCAGCTTGCCAGGGGTGAACACTGAAGCTTTCTTT.

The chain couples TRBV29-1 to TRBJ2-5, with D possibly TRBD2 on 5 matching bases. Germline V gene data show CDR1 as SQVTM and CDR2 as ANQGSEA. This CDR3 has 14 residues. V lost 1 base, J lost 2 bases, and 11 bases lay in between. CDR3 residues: CSVEGPRAQETQYF. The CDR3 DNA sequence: TGCAGCGTTGAAGGGCCGCGGGCGCAAGAGACCCAGTACTTC.

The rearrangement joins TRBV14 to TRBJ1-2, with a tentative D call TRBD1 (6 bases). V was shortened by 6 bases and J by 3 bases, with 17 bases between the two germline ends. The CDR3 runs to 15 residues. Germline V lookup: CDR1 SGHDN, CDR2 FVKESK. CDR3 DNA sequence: TGTGCCAGCAGGAGGTCCCAGCACAGGGACTATGGCTACACCTTC. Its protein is CASRRSQHRDYGYTF. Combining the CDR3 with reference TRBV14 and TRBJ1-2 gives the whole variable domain EAGVTQFPSHSVIEKGQTVTLRCDPISGHDNLYWYRRVMGKEIKFLLHFVKESKQDESGMPNNRFLAERTGGTYSTLKVQPAELEDSGVYFCASRRSQHRDYGYTFGSGTRLTVV.

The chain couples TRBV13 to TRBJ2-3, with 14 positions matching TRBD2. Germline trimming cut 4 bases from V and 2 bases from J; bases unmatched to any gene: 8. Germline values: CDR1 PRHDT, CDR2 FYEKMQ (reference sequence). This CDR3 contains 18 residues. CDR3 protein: CASSSDQGLAGDTDTQYF. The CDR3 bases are TGTGCCAGCAGCTCAGACCAGGGACTAGCGGGAGACACAGATACGCAGTATTTT.

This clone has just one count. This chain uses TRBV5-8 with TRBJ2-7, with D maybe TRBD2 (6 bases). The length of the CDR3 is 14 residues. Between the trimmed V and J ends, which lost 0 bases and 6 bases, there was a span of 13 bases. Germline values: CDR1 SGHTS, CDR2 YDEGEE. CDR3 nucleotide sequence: TGTGCCAGCAGCTTGGCCAGGGACTGGGGCGAGCAGTACTTC. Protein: CASSLARDWGEQYF.

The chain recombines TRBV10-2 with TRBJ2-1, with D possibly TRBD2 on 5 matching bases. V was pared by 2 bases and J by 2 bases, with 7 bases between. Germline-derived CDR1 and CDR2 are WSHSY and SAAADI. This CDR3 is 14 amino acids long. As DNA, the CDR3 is TGCGCCAGCAGTGAGCTAGCAACCTACAATGAGCAGTTCTTC. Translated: CASSELATYNEQFF.

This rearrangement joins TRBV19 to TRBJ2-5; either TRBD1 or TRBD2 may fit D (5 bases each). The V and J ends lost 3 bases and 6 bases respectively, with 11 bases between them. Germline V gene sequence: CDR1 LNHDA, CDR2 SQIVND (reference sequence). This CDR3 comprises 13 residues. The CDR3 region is CASSISGTQTQYF. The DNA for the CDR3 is TGTGCCAGTAGTATCTCGGGGACGCAGACCCAGTACTTC.

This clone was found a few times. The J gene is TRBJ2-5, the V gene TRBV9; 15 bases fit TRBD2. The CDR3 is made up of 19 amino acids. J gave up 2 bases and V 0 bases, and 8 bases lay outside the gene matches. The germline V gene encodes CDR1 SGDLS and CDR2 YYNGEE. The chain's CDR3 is CASSVGPGLAGGRQETQYF. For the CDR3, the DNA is TGTGCCAGCAGCGTAGGACCGGGACTAGCGGGAGGTCGTCAAGAGACCCAGTACTTC.

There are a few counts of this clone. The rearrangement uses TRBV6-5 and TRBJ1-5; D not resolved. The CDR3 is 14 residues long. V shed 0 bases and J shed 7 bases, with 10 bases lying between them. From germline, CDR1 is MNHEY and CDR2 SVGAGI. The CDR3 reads CASSYSIGEQPQHF. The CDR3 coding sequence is TGTGCCAGCAGTTACTCGATCGGGGAGCAGCCCCAGCATTTT.

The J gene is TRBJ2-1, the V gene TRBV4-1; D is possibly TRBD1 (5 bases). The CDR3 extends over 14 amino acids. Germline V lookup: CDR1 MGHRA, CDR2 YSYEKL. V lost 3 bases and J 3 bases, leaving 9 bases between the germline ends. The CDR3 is CASSQDTGYNEQFF. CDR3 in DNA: TGCGCCAGCAGCCAGGATACAGGCTACAATGAGCAGTTCTTC.

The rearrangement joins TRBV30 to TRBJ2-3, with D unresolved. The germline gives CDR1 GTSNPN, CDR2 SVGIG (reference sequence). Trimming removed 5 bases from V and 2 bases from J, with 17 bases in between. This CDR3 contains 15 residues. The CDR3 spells CAWRFWKLNTDTQYF. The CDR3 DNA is TGTGCCTGGCGGTTTTGGAAGTTAAACACAGATACGCAGTATTTT.

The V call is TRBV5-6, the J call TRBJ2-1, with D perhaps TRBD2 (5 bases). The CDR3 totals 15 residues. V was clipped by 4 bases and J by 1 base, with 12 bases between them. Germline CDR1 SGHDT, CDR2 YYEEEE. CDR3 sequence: CASSNDYLSYNEQFF. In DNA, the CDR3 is TGTGCCAGCAGCAATGACTACTTATCCTACAATGAGCAGTTCTTC.

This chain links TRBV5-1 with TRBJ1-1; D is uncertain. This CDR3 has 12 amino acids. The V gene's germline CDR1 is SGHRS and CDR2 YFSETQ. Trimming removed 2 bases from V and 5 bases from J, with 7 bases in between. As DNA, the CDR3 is TGCGCCAGCAGCTTAGATGGTACTGAAGCTTTCTTT. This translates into CASSLDGTEAFF.

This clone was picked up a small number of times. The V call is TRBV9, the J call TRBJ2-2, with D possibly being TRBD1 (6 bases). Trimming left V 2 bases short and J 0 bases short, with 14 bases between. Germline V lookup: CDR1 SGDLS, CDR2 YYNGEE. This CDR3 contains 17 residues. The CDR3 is CASSVPLGQPNTGELFF. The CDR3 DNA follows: TGTGCCAGCAGCGTTCCACTCGGACAGCCGAACACCGGGGAGCTGTTTTTT.

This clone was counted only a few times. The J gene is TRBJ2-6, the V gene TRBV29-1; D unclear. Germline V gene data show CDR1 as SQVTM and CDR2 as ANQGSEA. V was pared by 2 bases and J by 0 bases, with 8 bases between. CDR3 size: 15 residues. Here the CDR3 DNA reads TGCAGCGTTGAATTTATGGACTCTGGGGCCAACGTCCTGACTTTC. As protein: CSVEFMDSGANVLTF.

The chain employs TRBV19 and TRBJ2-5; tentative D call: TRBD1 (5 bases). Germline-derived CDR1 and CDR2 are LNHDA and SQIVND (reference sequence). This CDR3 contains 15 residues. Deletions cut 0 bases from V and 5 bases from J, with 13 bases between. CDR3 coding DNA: TGTGCCAGTAGTATAGAGGCAGGGCGATTGGAGACCCAGTACTTC. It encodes CASSIEAGRLETQYF.

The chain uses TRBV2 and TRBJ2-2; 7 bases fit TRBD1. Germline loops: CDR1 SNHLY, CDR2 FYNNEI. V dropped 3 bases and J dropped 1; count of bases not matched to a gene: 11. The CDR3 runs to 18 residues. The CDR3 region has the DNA TGTGCCAGCAGTGATTCGTTCGTCGGACAGGAGAACACCGGGGAGCTGTTTTTT. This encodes CASSDSFVGQENTGELFF.

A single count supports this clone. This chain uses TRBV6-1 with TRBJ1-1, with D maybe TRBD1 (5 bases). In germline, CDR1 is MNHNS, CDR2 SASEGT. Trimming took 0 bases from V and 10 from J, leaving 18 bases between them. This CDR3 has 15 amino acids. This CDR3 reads CASSEATGPTYVAFF. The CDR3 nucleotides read TGTGCCAGCAGTGAAGCCACGGGGCCGACGTATGTAGCTTTCTTT.

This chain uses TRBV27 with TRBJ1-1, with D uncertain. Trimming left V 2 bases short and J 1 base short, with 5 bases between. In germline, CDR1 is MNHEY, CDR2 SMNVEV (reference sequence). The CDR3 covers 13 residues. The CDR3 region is CASSLGKNTEAFF. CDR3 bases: TGTGCCAGCAGTTTAGGGAAGAACACTGAAGCTTTCTTT.

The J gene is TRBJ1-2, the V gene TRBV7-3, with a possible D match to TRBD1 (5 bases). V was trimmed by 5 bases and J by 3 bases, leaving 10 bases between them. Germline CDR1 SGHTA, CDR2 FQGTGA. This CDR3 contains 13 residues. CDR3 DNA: TGTGCCAGCAGCGGGGACGGATACTATGGCTACACCTTC. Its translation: CASSGDGYYGYTF.

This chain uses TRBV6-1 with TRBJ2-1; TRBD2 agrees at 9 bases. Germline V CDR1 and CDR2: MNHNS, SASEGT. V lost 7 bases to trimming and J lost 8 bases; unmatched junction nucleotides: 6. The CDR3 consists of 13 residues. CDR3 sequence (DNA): TGTGCCAGCACGGCTAGCGGGGTCTATGAGCAGTTCTTC. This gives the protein CASTASGVYEQFF.

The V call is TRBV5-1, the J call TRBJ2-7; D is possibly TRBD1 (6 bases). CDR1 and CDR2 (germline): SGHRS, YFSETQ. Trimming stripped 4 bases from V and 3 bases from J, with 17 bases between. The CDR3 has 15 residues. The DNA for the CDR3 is TGCGCCAGCAGCCCGATACCCACAGGGCTCTACGAGCAGTACGTC. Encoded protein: CASSPIPTGLYEQYV.

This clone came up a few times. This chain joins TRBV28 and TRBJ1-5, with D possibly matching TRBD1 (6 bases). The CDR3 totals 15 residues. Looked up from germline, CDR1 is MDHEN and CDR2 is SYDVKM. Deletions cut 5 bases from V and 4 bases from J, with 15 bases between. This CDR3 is CASSPVGTFNQPQHF. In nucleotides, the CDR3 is TGTGCCAGCAGTCCCGTGGGGACATTTAATCAGCCCCAGCATTTT.

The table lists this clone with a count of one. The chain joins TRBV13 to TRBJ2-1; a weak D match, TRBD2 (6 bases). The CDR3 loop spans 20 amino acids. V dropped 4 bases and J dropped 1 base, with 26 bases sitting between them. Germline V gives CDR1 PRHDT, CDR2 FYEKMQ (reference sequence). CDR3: CASSSIPGLLPERSYNEQFF. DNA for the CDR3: TGTGCCAGCAGCTCGATACCGGGACTCCTACCAGAAAGGTCCTACAATGAGCAGTTCTTC.

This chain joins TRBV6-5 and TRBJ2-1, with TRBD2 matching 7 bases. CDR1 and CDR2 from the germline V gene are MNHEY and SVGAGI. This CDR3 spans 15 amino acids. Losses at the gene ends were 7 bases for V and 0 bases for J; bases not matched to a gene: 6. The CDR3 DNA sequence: TGTGCCAGCACCCAAAGCGGGATCTCCTACAATGAGCAGTTCTTC. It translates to CASTQSGISYNEQFF.